This T cell receptor beta chain was recovered during a study of shared clonotypes between healthy human individuals. Study-wide context: A donor's plate count was three for CD4 naive and three for CD4 memory; CD8 naive had two and CD8 memory one.

Germline CDR1 reads SQVTM; CDR2 reads ANQGSEA. V lost 6 bases to trimming and J lost 8 bases, with 19 bases between them. This CDR3 comprises 13 residues. Method: immunoSEQ multiplex PCR; TCRdb's copy keeps in-frame clones and lacks some. The sample yields about 2,100,000 clones, roughly 91% seen once. Naive CD8 cells were CD45RO-negative, positively selected for CCR7, excluding terminally differentiated effector memory CD45RA+ cells. The chain is built from TRBV29-1 and TRBJ1-1; D is perhaps TRBD1 (6 bases). This TCR was sampled from a man in his late teens or twenties in good health. Some clones in this sample may be carry-over from other donors' samples. Sequencing was done on a sample of naive CD8+ T cells from PBMCs. The CDR3 nucleotides are TGCAGCGTAGTAGGGGGGGGACACTGGGAAGCTTTCTTT. Translated, it gives CSVVGGGHWEAFF.